This TCR beta chain emerged from a study of blood T cells in healthy people across ages. Points from the study as a whole: The diversity estimates, figures obtained from one million T cells, were considered underestimates. The recorded TCR beta diversity per million T cells decreased in a roughly linear manner with age.

This clonotype has more than one count but fewer than ten. The antigen is unknown. Donors each provided about 10 milliliters of peripheral blood. Per germline, CDR1 WSHSY and CDR2 SAAADI. The CDR3 contains 19 residues. V lost 3 bases and J lost 5; bases outside the gene matches: 15. Together with a sample-barcoded 5' primer, a J-beta primer mix was included in a second PCR lasting about 6 to 11 cycles. TCRdb reanalysed the 5' RACE reads using MiXCR and keeps one entry per CDR3 protein. The repertoire includes more than 1.4 million distinct CDR3 sequences, around 42% of them detected once, and less than 8% sits in the top ten.

This chain connects TRBV10-2 to TRBJ2-1; 11 nucleotides agree with TRBD2. This sequence originates from a woman aged 18-29 years in good health. Sequenced material: blood. In DNA form, the CDR3 reads TGCGCCAGCAGTGATTCCGGGTGGCGGACTAGCGGGTCAGACAATGAGCAGTTCTTC. It translates to CASSDSGWRTSGSDNEQFF.